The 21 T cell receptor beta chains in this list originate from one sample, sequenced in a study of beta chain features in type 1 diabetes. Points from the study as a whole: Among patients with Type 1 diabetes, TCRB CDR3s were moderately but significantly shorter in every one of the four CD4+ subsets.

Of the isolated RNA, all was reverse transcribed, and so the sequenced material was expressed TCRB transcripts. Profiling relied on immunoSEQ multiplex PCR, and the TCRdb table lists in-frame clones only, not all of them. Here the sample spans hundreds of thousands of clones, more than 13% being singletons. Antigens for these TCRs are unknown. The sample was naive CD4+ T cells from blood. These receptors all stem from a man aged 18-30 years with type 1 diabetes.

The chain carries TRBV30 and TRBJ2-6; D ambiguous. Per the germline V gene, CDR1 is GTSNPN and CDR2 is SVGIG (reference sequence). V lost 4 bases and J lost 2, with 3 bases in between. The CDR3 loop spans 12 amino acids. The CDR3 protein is CAWIAGANVLTF. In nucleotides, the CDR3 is TGTGCCTGGATAGCTGGGGCCAACGTCCTGACTTTC. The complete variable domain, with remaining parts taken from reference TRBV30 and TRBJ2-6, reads SQTIHQWPATLVQPVGSPLSLECTVEGTSNPNLYWYRQAAGRGLQLLFYSVGIGQISSEVPQNLSASRPQDRQFILSSKKLLLSDSGFYLCAWIAGANVLTFGAGSRLTVL.

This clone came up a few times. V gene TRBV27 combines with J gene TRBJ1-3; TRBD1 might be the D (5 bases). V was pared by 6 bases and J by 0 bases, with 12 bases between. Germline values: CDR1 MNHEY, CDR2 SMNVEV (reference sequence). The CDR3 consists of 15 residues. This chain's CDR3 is CASSRDGSSGNTIYF. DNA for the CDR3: TGTGCCAGCAGCAGGGACGGGAGCTCTGGAAACACCATATATTTT.

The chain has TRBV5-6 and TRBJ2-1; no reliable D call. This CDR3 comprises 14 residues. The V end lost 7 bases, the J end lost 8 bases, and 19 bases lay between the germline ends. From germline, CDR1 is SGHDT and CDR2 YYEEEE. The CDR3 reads CASGSAPASHEQFF. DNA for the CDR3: TGTGCCAGCGGATCGGCCCCCGCCAGCCATGAGCAGTTCTTC.

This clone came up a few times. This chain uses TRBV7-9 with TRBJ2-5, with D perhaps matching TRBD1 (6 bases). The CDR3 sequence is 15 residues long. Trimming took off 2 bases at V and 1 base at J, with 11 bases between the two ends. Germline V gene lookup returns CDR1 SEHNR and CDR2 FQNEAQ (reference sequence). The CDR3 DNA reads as TGTGCCAGCAGCTTATCCCAGGGGTTCCAAGAGACCCAGTACTTC. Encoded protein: CASSLSQGFQETQYF.

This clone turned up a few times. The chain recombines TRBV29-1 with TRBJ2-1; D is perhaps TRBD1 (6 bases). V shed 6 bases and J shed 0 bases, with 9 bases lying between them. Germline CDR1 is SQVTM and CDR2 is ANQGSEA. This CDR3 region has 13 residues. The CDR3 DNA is TGCAGCGTCGGGACACCCTCCTACAATGAGCAGTTCTTC. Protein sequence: CSVGTPSYNEQFF.

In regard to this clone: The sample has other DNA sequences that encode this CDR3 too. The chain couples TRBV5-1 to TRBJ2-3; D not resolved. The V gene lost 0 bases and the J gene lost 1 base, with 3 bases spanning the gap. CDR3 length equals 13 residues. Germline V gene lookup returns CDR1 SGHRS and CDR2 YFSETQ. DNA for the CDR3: TGCGCCAGCAGCTTGGTGGGCACAGATACGCAGTATTTT. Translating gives CASSLVGTDTQYF.

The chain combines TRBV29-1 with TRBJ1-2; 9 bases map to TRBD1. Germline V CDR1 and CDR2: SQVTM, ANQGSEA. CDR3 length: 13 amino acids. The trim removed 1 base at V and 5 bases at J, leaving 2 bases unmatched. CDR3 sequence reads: CSVEADRGYGYTF. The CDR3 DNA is TGCAGCGTTGAAGCCGACAGGGGGTATGGCTACACCTTC. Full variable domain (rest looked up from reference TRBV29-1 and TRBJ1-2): SAVISQKPSRDICQRGTSLTIQCQVDSQVTMMFWYRQQPGQSLTLIATANQGSEATYESGFVIDKFPISRPNLTFSTLTVSNMSPEDSSIYLCSVEADRGYGYTFGSGTRLTVV.

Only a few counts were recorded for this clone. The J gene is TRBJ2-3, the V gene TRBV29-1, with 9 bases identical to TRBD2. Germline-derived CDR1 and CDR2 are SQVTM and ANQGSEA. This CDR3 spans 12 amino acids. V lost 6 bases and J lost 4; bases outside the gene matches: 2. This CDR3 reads CSVREGADTQYF. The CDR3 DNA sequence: TGCAGCGTGCGGGAGGGAGCAGATACGCAGTATTTT.

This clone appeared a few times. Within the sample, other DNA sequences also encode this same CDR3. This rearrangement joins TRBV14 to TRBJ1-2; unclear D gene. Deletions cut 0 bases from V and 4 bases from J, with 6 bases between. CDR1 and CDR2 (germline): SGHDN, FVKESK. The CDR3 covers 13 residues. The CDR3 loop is CASSQDRTYGYTF. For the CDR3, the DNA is TGTGCCAGCAGCCAAGATCGTACCTATGGCTACACCTTC.

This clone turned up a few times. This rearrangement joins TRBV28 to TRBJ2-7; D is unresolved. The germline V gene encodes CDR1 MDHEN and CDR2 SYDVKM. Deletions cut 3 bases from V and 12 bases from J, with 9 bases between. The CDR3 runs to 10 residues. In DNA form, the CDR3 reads TGTGCCAGCAGTTTGAAGGCCGTGTACTTC. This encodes CASSLKAVYF.

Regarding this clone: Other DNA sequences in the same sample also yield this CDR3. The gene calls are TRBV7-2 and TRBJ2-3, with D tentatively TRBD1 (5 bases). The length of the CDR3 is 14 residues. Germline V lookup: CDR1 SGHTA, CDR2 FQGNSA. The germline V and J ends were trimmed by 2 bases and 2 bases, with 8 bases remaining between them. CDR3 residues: CASSLTGPTDTQYF. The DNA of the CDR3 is TGTGCCAGCAGCTTAACAGGTCCCACAGATACGCAGTATTTT.

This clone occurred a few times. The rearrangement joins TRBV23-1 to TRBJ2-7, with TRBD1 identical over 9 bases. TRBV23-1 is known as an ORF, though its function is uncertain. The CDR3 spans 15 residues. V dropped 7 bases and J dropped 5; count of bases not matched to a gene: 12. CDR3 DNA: TGCGCCAGCACCGCGTACTGGGACAGGGTCGACGAGCAGTACTTC. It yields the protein CASTAYWDRVDEQYF.

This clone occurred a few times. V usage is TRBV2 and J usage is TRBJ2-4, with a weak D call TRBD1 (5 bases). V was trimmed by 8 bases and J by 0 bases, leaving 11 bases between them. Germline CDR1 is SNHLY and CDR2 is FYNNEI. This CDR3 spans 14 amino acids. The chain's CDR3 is CASRQTLAKNIQYF. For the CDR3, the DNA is TGTGCCAGCCGACAGACCCTAGCCAAAAACATTCAGTACTTC.

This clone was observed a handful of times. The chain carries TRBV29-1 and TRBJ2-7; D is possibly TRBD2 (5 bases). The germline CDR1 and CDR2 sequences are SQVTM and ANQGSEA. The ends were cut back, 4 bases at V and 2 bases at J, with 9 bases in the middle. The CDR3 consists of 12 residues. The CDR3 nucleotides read TGCAGCGTTGGGCGGGTGCCCTACGAGCAGTACTTC. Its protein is CSVGRVPYEQYF.

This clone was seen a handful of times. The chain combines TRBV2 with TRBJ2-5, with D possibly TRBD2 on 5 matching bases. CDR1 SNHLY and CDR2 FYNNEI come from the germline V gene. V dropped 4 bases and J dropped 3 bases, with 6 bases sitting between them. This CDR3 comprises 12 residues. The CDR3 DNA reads TGTGCCAGCAGTGGGACTGAAGAGACCCAGTACTTC. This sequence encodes CASSGTEETQYF. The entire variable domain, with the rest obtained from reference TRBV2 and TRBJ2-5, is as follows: EPEVTQTPSHQVTQMGQEVILRCVPISNHLYFYWYRQILGQKVEFLVSFYNNEISEKSEIFDDQFSVERPDGSNFTLKIRSTKLEDSAMYFCASSGTEETQYFGPGTRLLVL.

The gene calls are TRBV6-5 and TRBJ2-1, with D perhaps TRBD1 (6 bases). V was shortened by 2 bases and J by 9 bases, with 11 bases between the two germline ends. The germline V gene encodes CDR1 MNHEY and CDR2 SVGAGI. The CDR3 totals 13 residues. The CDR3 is CASSYQSDSEQFF. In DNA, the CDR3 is TGTGCCAGCAGTTACCAATCGGACAGTGAGCAGTTCTTC.

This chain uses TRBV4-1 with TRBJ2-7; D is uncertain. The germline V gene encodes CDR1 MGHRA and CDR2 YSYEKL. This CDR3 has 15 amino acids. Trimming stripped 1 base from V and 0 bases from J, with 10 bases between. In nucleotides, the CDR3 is TGCGCCAGCAGCCAAGGGCAGGCGATCTCCTACGAGCAGTACTTC. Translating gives CASSQGQAISYEQYF.

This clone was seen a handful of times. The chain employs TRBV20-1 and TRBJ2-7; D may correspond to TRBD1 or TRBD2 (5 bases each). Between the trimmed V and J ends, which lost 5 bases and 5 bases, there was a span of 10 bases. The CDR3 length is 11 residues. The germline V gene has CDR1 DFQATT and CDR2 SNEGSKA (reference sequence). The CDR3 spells CSAWDRDEQYF. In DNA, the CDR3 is TGCAGTGCTTGGGACCGGGACGAGCAGTACTTC.

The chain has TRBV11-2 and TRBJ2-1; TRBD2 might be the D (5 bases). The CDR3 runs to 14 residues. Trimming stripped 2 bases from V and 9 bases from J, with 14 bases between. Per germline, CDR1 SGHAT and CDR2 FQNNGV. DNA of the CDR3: TGTGCCAGCAGCTTAACCTCTGACGGGGTTGAGCAGTTCTTC. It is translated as CASSLTSDGVEQFF.

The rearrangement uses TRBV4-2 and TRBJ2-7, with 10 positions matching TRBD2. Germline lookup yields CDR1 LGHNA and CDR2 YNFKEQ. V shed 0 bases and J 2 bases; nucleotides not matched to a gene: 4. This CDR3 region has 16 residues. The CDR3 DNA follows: TGTGCCAGCAGCCAAGAACGGACTAGCGGCCCCTACGAGCAGTACTTC. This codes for CASSQERTSGPYEQYF.

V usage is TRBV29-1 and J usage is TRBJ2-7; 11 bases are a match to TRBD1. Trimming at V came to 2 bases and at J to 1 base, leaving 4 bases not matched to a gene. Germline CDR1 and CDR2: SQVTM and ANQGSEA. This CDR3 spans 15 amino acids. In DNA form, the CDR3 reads TGCAGCGTTGAACTTGGGACAGGGGGATCCTACGAGCAGTACTTC. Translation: CSVELGTGGSYEQYF.